This TCR beta chain was profiled in a study of Ad26.COV2.S vaccination and SARS-CoV-2 variants. General study points: An underestimation of total T cell responses may have resulted from the TCR breadth and depth analyses.

Germline V gene sequence: CDR1 MNHEY, CDR2 SVGAGI. CDR3 size: 16 residues. J was trimmed by 8 bases and V by 0 bases; bases with no gene match: 7. Sample treatment: approximately 18 received Ad26.COV2.S at low or high dose, single or two shots; five or six received placebo; per-sample allocation not given. Sample collection was performed on day 63 after the first vaccine or placebo injection. Comment on this clone: As yet, its antigen is unknown.

TCRdb keeps only in-frame clones here, not all; method: immunoSEQ multiplex PCR. The sample includes 300,000 to 450,000 clones, approximately 85% of them seen just once. The sample in question was peripheral blood, obtained in a trial of Ad26.COV2.S vaccine versus placebo. The receptor was derived from a person aged 18 to 59 who received the Ad26.COV2.S COVID-19 vaccine or a placebo. The gene calls are TRBV6-5 and TRBJ2-1, with 10 nucleotides matching TRBD2. CDR3 amino acids: CASSYSRASGSYEQFF. As DNA, the CDR3 is TGTGCCAGCAGTTACTCGAGGGCTAGCGGGAGCTATGAGCAGTTCTTC.